A single TCR beta chain is shown here with its context. The clone's antigen remains unknown. The sample comes from a study of T cells expressing NK-cell markers (dated by TCRdb to about 2020). For the study in its entirety: In sorted CD3+CD56+NKG2C+, CD3+CD56+NKG2C- and CD3+CD56-NKG2C+ T-cell subsets from eight or nine donors, TCR beta-chain repertoires were profiled. Seven of the eight sequenced donors were HCMV-seropositive and one was HCMV-seronegative. The study sequenced eight donors, all healthy volunteers chosen at random: three men and five women. Illumina HiSeq 2000/2500, MiSeq or NextSeq was used to sequence libraries as 2 x 150 bp reads. General study outcomes and caveats: It remained unclear whether the expanded NKG2C-expressing T cell clones were specific for HCMV antigens. Those dominant clonotypes were again the most abundant among CD3+CD56-NKG2C+ cells in a handful of donors, at about 25-60.1%. In several donors, the dominant CD3+CD56+NKG2C+ clonotypes were found to rank among the top 10 CD8+ clonotypes and to make up about 1.0-7.0% of CD8+ T cells.

HCMV-specific IgG was detected in serum with a commercial ELISA kit to determine HCMV serostatus. Peripheral blood mononuclear cells were isolated from blood by Ficoll density gradient centrifugation. The listed sequencing device is Illumina HiSeq 2000. 5'RACE template switching, by which a universal primer site and unique molecular identifiers were added, was used to make TCR beta cDNA libraries. Synthesis of cDNA was primed from the TCR beta constant segment and was followed by two consecutive PCR amplification steps. The study's own analysis went as follows. MIGEC was used to demultiplex reads and group reads by UMI, and MiTCR was used to assemble and quantify clonotypes. Only TCR cDNA sequences supported by at least two reads were kept to exclude erroneous sequences. Downstream repertoire analysis used the tcR package, and clonotypes were matched across fractions by CDR3 nucleotide sequence plus V segment. VDJmatch was used to annotate antigen specificity against VDJdb, with one amino acid substitution in CDR3 permitted. The reads went through TCRdb reprocessing, and each CDR3 protein sequence gets one entry with no DNA. The authors' filters were not applied to this entry. The sample's own table lists 400,000 to 550,000 distinct CDR3 sequences. Jointly, the top ten make up 7.3% of the sample.

Material for sequencing was blood T cells: a sorted CD56 or NKG2C T cell subset, CD4+ or CD8+ T cells, or bulk PBMC T cells (not recorded which). This clonotype originated in a woman aged 18 to 75 in good health.

The CDR3 amino acid sequence is: CASSLVAGVSEQYF. In this chain, TRBV12-3 or TRBV12-4 is recombined with TRBJ2-7; checking the TCRdb D call of TRBD2 is not possible without DNA. The CDR3, cysteine through phenylalanine, is 14 amino acids long. Only the protein sequence is given.